These 28 T cell receptor beta chains share one sample of origin, sequenced in a study of blood T cells in healthy people across ages. A sample-barcoded 5' primer and a J-beta primer mix were used in a second PCR of roughly 7 to 11 cycles. Via MiXCR, TCRdb re-called the 5' RACE reads, giving one row per CDR3 protein. Of around 1.5 million distinct CDR3 sequences in the sample, roughly 32% were seen once. What was sequenced was blood. Every receptor here comes from a woman aged 25-40 years in good health.

This clonotype has more than one count but fewer than ten. A read error may explain this, as a much larger clone is one base away. J is TRBJ1-2 and V is TRBV6-6; tentative D call: TRBD1 (5 bases). CDR3 length: 13 amino acids. Germline values: CDR1 MNHNY, CDR2 SVGAGI (reference sequence). The DNA of the CDR3 is TGTGCCAGCAGTTTAGGGGCGGACTATGGCTGCACCTTC. This codes for CASSLGADYGCTF.

This clonotype appeared a few times. V is TRBV12-3 or TRBV12-4 and J is TRBJ2-7; TRBD2 is a possible D gene (7 bases). The CDR3 spans 22 residues. V gave up 6 bases and J gave up 7 bases, with 43 bases separating them. CDR3 sequence reads: CASSRRRGALLVAGGTGWEQYF. The CDR3 DNA sequence: TGTGCCAGCAGCCGTCGTAGGGGGGCCCTCTTGGTAGCGGGTGGTACTGGCTGGGAGCAGTACTTC.

The V call is TRBV20-1, the J call TRBJ1-2, with D tentatively TRBD1 (5 bases). CDR3 length equals 13 residues. CDR1 and CDR2 from the germline V gene are DFQATT and SNEGSKA (reference sequence). Trimming cost V 3 bases and J 6 bases, with 14 bases left between them. The CDR3 protein is CSARHRRVDGYTF. CDR3 in DNA: TGCAGTGCTAGGCACCGCAGGGTGGATGGCTACACCTTC.

This chain links TRBV5-1 with TRBJ2-5; D might be TRBD1 or TRBD2, each matching 5 bases. The CDR3 is made up of 14 amino acids. V was clipped by 1 base and J by 7 bases, with 14 bases between them. Per germline, CDR1 SGHRS and CDR2 YFSETQ. The CDR3 DNA sequence: TGCGCCAGCAGCTTGCTGAGGGGCTTAGGGACCCAGTACTTC. Residues: CASSLLRGLGTQYF.

This clonotype showed up just a few times. V gene TRBV7-2 combines with J gene TRBJ2-7; 8 positions agree with TRBD2. Per germline, CDR1 SGHTA and CDR2 FQGNSA. The V and J ends lost 4 bases and 2 bases, in that order; junction bases with no gene match: 13. The CDR3 is 17 residues long. The CDR3 reads CASSWIGGLAGPYEQYF. CDR3 nucleotide sequence: TGTGCCAGCAGCTGGATAGGGGGGCTAGCGGGCCCCTACGAGCAGTACTTC.

This clonotype was detected only a few times. The chain carries TRBV18 and TRBJ2-3; no clear D. Germline V gene sequence: CDR1 KGHSH, CDR2 LQKENI. The V and J ends lost 6 bases and 2 bases respectively, with 9 bases between them. The CDR3 length is 13 residues. In DNA, the CDR3 is TGTGCCAGCTCCCACAGCCTCACAGATACGCAGTATTTT. It translates to CASSHSLTDTQYF. Looking up the rest from reference TRBV18 and TRBJ2-3 gives the full variable domain: NAGVMQNPRHLVRRRGQEARLRCSPMKGHSHVYWYRQLPEEGLKFMVYLQKENIIDESGMPKERFSAEFPKEGPSILRIQQVVRGDSAAYFCASSHSLTDTQYFGPGTRLTVL.

This clonotype occurred a few times. This chain joins TRBV6-1 and TRBJ1-2; 7 bases agree with TRBD1. Germline V gene lookup returns CDR1 MNHNS and CDR2 SASEGT. This CDR3 region has 16 residues. V lost 6 bases and J lost 4; bases outside the gene matches: 14. This CDR3 is CASSDPTTGFGYGYTF. The DNA of the CDR3 is TGTGCCAGCAGCGATCCGACGACAGGGTTTGGCTATGGCTACACCTTC.

There are many counts of this clonotype. The genes are TRBV5-1 and TRBJ2-1, with TRBD1 matching over 7 bases. The CDR3 contains 15 residues. Per the germline V gene, CDR1 is SGHRS and CDR2 is YFSETQ. Losses at the gene ends were 4 bases for V and 6 bases for J; bases not matched to a gene: 10. This CDR3 reads CASSRIPGQSNEQFF. As DNA, the CDR3 is TGCGCCAGCAGCCGAATCCCGGGACAGTCCAATGAGCAGTTCTTC.

This chain uses TRBV10-3 with TRBJ1-5, with D hard to call. Trimming took off 10 bases at V and 8 bases at J, with 15 bases between the two ends. The CDR3 extends over 12 amino acids. The germline V gene has CDR1 ENHRY and CDR2 SYGVKD. The CDR3 protein is CATGGGVEPQHF. CDR3 sequence (DNA): TGTGCCACGGGAGGTGGTGTTGAGCCCCAGCATTTT.

The sample holds many counts of this clonotype. The chain recombines TRBV4-2 with TRBJ2-3; TRBD2 matches at 10 bases. The CDR3 runs to 19 residues. Unmatched junction bases numbered 9, after V lost 0 bases and J lost 0 bases. Germline V lookup: CDR1 LGHNA, CDR2 YNFKEQ. In DNA, the CDR3 is TGTGCCAGCAGCCAAGATCTCAGCGGGGGGGCCCTCAGCACAGATACGCAGTATTTT. Amino acid sequence: CASSQDLSGGALSTDTQYF.

This clonotype was picked up many times. This chain connects TRBV4-1 to TRBJ2-1; D is uncertain. The CDR3 length is 13 residues. Trimming took 3 bases from V and 10 from J, leaving 13 bases between them. Germline CDR1 reads MGHRA; CDR2 reads YSYEKL. The CDR3 here is CASSHKTGGEQFF. The CDR3 DNA sequence: TGCGCCAGCAGCCACAAGACTGGTGGCGAGCAGTTCTTC.

This clonotype has a handful of counts. J is TRBJ2-2 and V is TRBV7-6, with TRBD2 matching 7 bases. CDR3 length equals 16 residues. V lost 2 bases, J lost 1 base, and 4 bases stayed unmatched. From germline, CDR1 is SGHVS and CDR2 FNYEAQ. The CDR3 nucleotides are TGTGCCAGCAGCTTAAGGCCTAGCGGGAACACCGGGGAGCTGTTTTTT. It is translated as CASSLRPSGNTGELFF.

This clonotype was counted only a few times. The chain employs TRBV4-1 and TRBJ1-2; D not certain. The germline V gene encodes CDR1 MGHRA and CDR2 YSYEKL. The CDR3 runs 14 residues. Trimming stripped 0 bases from V and 5 bases from J, with 10 bases between. The CDR3 coding sequence is TGCGCCAGCAGCCAAGATGAAACAGCTTATGGCTACACCTTC. This translates into CASSQDETAYGYTF.

This clonotype was picked up a small number of times. The V and J genes are TRBV28 and TRBJ2-3; maybe TRBD1 (5 bases). This CDR3 is 17 amino acids long. The V gene's germline CDR1 is MDHEN and CDR2 SYDVKM. Trimming took off 2 bases at V and 0 bases at J, with 15 bases between the two ends. The CDR3 sequence: CASSLGYKGASTDTQYF. The CDR3 DNA sequence: TGTGCCAGCAGTTTAGGGTATAAAGGGGCCAGCACAGATACGCAGTATTTT.

The V and J genes are TRBV28 and TRBJ2-3; perhaps TRBD2 as D (7 bases). Germline V gives CDR1 MDHEN, CDR2 SYDVKM. The CDR3 covers 16 residues. V shed 5 bases and J shed 4 bases, with 19 bases lying between them. The CDR3 DNA reads TGTGCCAGCAGTAATAATAGCGGGTGGGGGCCAGATACGCAGTATTTT. It encodes CASSNNSGWGPDTQYF.

The rearrangement links TRBV30 to TRBJ2-5; perhaps D is TRBD1 or TRBD2 (5 bases each). The CDR3 runs 16 residues. Germline lookup yields CDR1 GTSNPN and CDR2 SVGIG (reference sequence). V shed 7 bases and J shed 1 base, with 22 bases lying between them. The CDR3 DNA reads as TGTGCCTCGACAGCCTCTAGCCCGATACCCCAAGAGACCCAGTACTTC. Its protein is CASTASSPIPQETQYF.

The chain recombines TRBV12-3 or TRBV12-4 with TRBJ2-3, with D hard to call. The CDR3 covers 14 residues. V dropped 3 bases and J dropped 4 bases, with 11 bases sitting between them. CDR3 nucleotides: TGTGCCAGCAGTTTCTCAATGGGCGCAGATACGCAGTATTTT. Translation: CASSFSMGADTQYF.

The V gene is TRBV29-1, the J gene TRBJ1-5; D may be TRBD1 (6 bases). Trimming shortened V by 5 bases and J by 3 bases, and 11 bases separated the two germline ends. Germline V gives CDR1 SQVTM, CDR2 ANQGSEA. The CDR3 extends over 13 amino acids. This CDR3 reads CSVSTGLNQPQHF. CDR3 in DNA: TGCAGCGTTAGTACAGGGCTCAATCAGCCCCAGCATTTT.

The rearrangement uses TRBV30 and TRBJ2-7, with 7 bases identical to TRBD1. Per germline, CDR1 GTSNPN and CDR2 SVGIG (reference sequence). Losses at the gene ends were 3 bases for V and 0 bases for J; bases not matched to a gene: 5. There are 14 residues in the CDR3. CDR3 nucleotides: TGTGCCTGGAGGATACAGGGGCCCTCCTACGAGCAGTACTTC. It encodes CAWRIQGPSYEQYF.

This rearrangement joins TRBV7-9 to TRBJ2-4; D is unresolved. The closer fit of TRBJ2-7 to the DNA end suggests the J call may be wrong. The CDR3 has 15 amino acids. Germline loops: CDR1 SEHNR, CDR2 FQNEAQ (reference sequence). Here the CDR3 DNA reads TGTGCCAGCAGCTCACTTACATGGGAATCTAGCGAGCAGTACTTC. This gives the protein CASSSLTWESSEQYF.

This rearrangement joins TRBV5-1 to TRBJ1-2; D not certain. With 2 bases removed from V and 6 bases from J, the gap between germline ends came to 11 bases. The V gene's germline CDR1 is SGHRS and CDR2 YFSETQ. The CDR3 sequence is 13 residues long. This CDR3 reads CASSFDKYDGYTF. CDR3 in DNA: TGCGCCAGCAGCTTCGACAAGTATGATGGCTACACCTTC. Variable domain in full (rest from reference TRBV5-1 and TRBJ1-2): KAGVTQTPRYLIKTRGQQVTLSCSPISGHRSVSWYQQTPGQGLQFLFEYFSETQRNKGNFPGRFSGRQFSNSRSEMNVSTLELGDSALYLCASSFDKYDGYTFGSGTRLTVV.

The CDR3 region is CALSGGRNEQFF. The DNA for the CDR3 is TGTGCACTCTCAGGGGGTAGGAATGAGCAGTTCTTC. The chain joins TRBV28 to TRBJ2-1, with 7 bases lining up with TRBD1. Germline CDR1 MDHEN, CDR2 SYDVKM. The CDR3 is made up of 12 amino acids.

The rearrangement links TRBV6-5 to TRBJ2-1, with D possibly TRBD1 on 5 matching bases. Germline V gene lookup returns CDR1 MNHEY and CDR2 SVGAGI. There are 15 residues in the CDR3. Trimming shortened V by 4 bases and J by 0 bases, and 10 bases separated the two germline ends. The CDR3 region is CASSSQGISYNEQFF. CDR3 coding DNA: TGTGCCAGCAGTTCGCAGGGAATCTCCTACAATGAGCAGTTCTTC.

This clonotype was detected ten times or more. The chain combines TRBV5-5 with TRBJ2-3; D perhaps matches TRBD2 (6 bases). The CDR3 extends over 16 amino acids. Germline CDR1 and CDR2: SGHKS and YYEKEE (reference sequence). Trimming took 3 bases from V and 2 from J, leaving 16 bases between them. CDR3 coding DNA: TGTGCCAGCAGCTCGTCCTGGAGGGAGACCACAGATACGCAGTATTTT. It translates to CASSSSWRETTDTQYF.

The J gene is TRBJ1-2, the V gene TRBV28; D perhaps matches TRBD1 (5 bases). This CDR3 region has 13 residues. V lost 8 bases and J 1 base, leaving 11 bases between the germline ends. CDR1 is MDHEN and CDR2 is SYDVKM in the germline V gene. The CDR3: CASVLQGNYGYTF. The DNA for the CDR3 is TGTGCCAGCGTGCTTCAGGGTAACTATGGCTACACCTTC.

This clonotype was recorded a few times. The V and J genes are TRBV7-9 and TRBJ1-2, with D tentatively TRBD1 (6 bases). CDR1 SEHNR and CDR2 FQNEAQ come from the germline V gene (reference sequence). V lost 7 bases and J 9 bases, leaving 21 bases between the germline ends. The length of the CDR3 is 14 residues. The CDR3 sequence: CASTPTLEGDSYTF. CDR3 coding DNA: TGTGCCAGCACCCCCACGCTGGAGGGGGATAGCTACACCTTC.

The chain recombines TRBV15 with TRBJ1-6, with D unclear. V was pared by 4 bases and J by 4 bases, with 17 bases between. CDR1 is LNHNV, CDR2 YYDKDF, per germline (reference sequence). CDR3 length: 17 amino acids. The CDR3 loop is CATSKDKAQIYNSPLHF. CDR3 coding DNA: TGTGCCACCAGCAAAGACAAGGCACAGATTTATAATTCACCCCTCCACTTT.

Ten or more counts support this clonotype. The rearrangement links TRBV12-3 or TRBV12-4 to TRBJ2-7; no firm D call. Trimming removed 6 bases from V and 3 bases from J, with 9 bases in between. The CDR3 loop spans 12 amino acids. The CDR3 DNA sequence: TGTGCCAGCAGCTTTTCTCTCTACGAGCAGTACTTC. Residues: CASSFSLYEQYF.